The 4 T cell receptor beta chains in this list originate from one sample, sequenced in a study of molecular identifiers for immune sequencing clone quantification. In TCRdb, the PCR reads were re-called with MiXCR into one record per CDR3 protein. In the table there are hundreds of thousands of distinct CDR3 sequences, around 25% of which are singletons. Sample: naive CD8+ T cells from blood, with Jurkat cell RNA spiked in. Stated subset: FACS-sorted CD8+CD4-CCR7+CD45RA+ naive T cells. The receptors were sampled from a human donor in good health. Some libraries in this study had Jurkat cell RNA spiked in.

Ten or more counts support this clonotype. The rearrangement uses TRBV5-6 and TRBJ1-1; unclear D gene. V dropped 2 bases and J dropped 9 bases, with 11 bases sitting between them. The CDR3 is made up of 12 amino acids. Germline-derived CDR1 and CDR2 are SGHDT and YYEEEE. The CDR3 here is CASSLSGLKAFF. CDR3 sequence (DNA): TGTGCCAGCAGCTTATCCGGGCTCAAAGCTTTCTTT.

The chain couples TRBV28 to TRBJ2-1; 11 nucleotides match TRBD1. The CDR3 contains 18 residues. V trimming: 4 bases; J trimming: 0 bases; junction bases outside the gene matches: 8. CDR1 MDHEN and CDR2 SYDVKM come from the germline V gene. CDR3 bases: TGTGCCAGCAGTTCGCAAACCGGGACAGGGGGCTCCTACAATGAGCAGTTCTTC. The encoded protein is CASSSQTGTGGSYNEQFF.

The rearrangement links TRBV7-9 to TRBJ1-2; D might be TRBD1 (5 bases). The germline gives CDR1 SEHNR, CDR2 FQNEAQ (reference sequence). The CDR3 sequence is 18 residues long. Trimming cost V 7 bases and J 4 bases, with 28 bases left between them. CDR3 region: CASTHSDPTLRQLYGYTF. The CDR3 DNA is TGTGCCAGCACTCATAGCGACCCCACCTTGAGACAGCTCTATGGCTACACCTTC.

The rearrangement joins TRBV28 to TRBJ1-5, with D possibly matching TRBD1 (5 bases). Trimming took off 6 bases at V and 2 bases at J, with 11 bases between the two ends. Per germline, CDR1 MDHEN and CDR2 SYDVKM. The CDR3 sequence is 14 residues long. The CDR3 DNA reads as TGTGCCAGCAGCCCCCGGGGGGGCAATCAGCCCCAGCATTTT. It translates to CASSPRGGNQPQHF.